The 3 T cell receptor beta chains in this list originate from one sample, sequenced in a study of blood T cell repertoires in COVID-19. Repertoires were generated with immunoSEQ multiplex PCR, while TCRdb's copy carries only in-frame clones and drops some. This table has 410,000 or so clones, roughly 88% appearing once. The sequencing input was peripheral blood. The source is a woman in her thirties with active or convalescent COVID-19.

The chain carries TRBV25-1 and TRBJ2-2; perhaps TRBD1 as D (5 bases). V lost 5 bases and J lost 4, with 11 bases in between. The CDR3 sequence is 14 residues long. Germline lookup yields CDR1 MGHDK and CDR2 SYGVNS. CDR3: CASSLQGFTGELFF. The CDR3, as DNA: TGTGCCAGCAGTTTGCAGGGCTTCACCGGGGAGCTGTTTTTT.

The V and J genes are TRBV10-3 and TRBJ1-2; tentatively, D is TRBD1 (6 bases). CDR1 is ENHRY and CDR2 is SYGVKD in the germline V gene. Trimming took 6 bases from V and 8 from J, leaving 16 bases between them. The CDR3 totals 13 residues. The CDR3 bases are TGTGCCATCAGCGACAGGCCTAAATCAGGCTACACCTTC. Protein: CAISDRPKSGYTF.

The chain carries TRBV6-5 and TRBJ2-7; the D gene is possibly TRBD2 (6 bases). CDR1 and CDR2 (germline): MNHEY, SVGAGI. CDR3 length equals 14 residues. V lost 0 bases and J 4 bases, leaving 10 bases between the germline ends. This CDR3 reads CASSYSEEGYEQYF. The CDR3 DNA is TGTGCCAGCAGTTACTCCGAGGAGGGGTACGAGCAGTACTTC.